What follows are 9 T cell receptor beta chains derived from one specimen sequenced in a study of TIL therapy for anti-PD-1-resistant metastatic lung cancer. The libraries were made with immunoSEQ v3. This table comes from immunoSEQ multiplex PCR, and its TCRdb copy is limited to in-frame clones, with some not included. The sample lists more than 55,000 clones; roughly four fifths were seen once. Time point defined: pre-treatment sample, taken before nivolumab and TIL therapy. The sequencing here drew on blood, taken at baseline. The source is a person between 30 and 80 years old with non-small cell lung cancer.

CDR3 sequence (DNA): TGTGCCAGCAGCTTGACCCGGGACTCCCTGGGCGAGCAGTACTTC. As protein: CASSLTRDSLGEQYF. The chain couples TRBV5-4 to TRBJ2-7, with a weak D call TRBD2 (6 bases). V lost 1 base to trimming and J lost 6 bases, with 17 bases between them. Germline V CDR1 and CDR2: SGHNT, YYREEE (reference sequence). This CDR3 is 15 amino acids long.

V and J are TRBV28 and TRBJ2-7; 12 positions agree with TRBD2. Germline CDR1 reads MDHEN; CDR2 reads SYDVKM. V lost 8 bases, J lost 5 bases, and 13 bases stayed unmatched. The CDR3 extends over 16 amino acids. CDR3 region: CASSPPGTSGSNEQYF. The CDR3, as DNA: TGTGCCAGCTCCCCTCCCGGGACTAGCGGGTCCAACGAGCAGTACTTC.

This clone turned up a few times. The rearrangement links TRBV7-6 to TRBJ1-1; D ambiguous. With 6 bases removed from V and 1 base from J, the gap between germline ends came to 9 bases. The CDR3 is 13 amino acids. Per germline, CDR1 SGHVS and CDR2 FNYEAQ. The CDR3 nucleotides are TGTGCCAGCAGATCTACAGCGAACACTGAAGCTTTCTTT. It encodes CASRSTANTEAFF.

The V call is TRBV27, the J call TRBJ2-1, with D perhaps matching TRBD2 (6 bases). CDR1 and CDR2 from the germline V gene are MNHEY and SMNVEV (reference sequence). This CDR3 has 13 amino acids. V was trimmed by 2 bases and J by 12 bases, leaving 14 bases between them. The DNA for the CDR3 is TGTGCCAGCAGTTTAGGGGCCGCCGGGGGGCAGTTCTTC. This codes for CASSLGAAGGQFF.

J is TRBJ2-7 and V is TRBV7-2; D possibly corresponds to TRBD2 (5 bases). The CDR3 contains 15 residues. The germline V gene has CDR1 SGHTA and CDR2 FQGNSA. V was trimmed by 1 base and J by 3 bases, leaving 13 bases between them. The CDR3 region has the DNA TGTGCCAGCAGCTTAGTCGGGGTGGAGTACTACGAGCAGTACTTC. This sequence encodes CASSLVGVEYYEQYF.

This clone has a handful of counts. The chain is built from TRBV19 and TRBJ1-2, with 10 nucleotides matching TRBD1. Germline CDR1 reads LNHDA; CDR2 reads SQIVND (reference sequence). Trimming removed 7 bases from V and 2 bases from J; junction bases left unmatched: 4. The length of the CDR3 is 14 residues. The CDR3 DNA reads TGTGCCAGTAACTCGGGACAGGGGAACTATGGCTACACCTTC. It specifies CASNSGQGNYGYTF.

This sequence joins TRBV2 and TRBJ2-1, with D uncertain. Trimming pared 3 bases from V and 3 bases from J, leaving 6 bases between. Germline lookup yields CDR1 SNHLY and CDR2 FYNNEI. This CDR3 is built from 13 residues. CDR3 bases: TGTGCCAGCAGTGATGCAAGCTACAATGAGCAGTTCTTC. It codes for CASSDASYNEQFF.

This clone was seen only a few times. The rearrangement joins TRBV28 to TRBJ2-7; unclear D gene. The V gene's germline CDR1 is MDHEN and CDR2 SYDVKM. CDR3 length: 12 amino acids. Trimming stripped 5 bases from V and 6 bases from J, with 11 bases between. The CDR3 DNA reads as TGTGCCAGCAGTCCCCCCTCCACCGAGCAGTACTTC. The encoded protein is CASSPPSTEQYF.

The gene calls are TRBV4-2 and TRBJ2-3; 11 nucleotides align to TRBD2. This CDR3 has 17 amino acids. The V gene end was trimmed by 1 base and the J gene end by 3 bases; junction bases not matched to a gene: 6. The germline V gene has CDR1 LGHNA and CDR2 YNFKEQ. For the CDR3, the DNA is TGTGCCAGCAGCCAAGCGTCGTCTAGCGGGGGGACAGATACGCAGTATTTT. This gives the protein CASSQASSSGGTDTQYF.